What follows are 5 T cell receptor beta chains derived from one specimen sequenced in a study of blood T cell repertoires in COVID-19. The protocol was immunoSEQ multiplex PCR, while the TCRdb copy is restricted to in-frame clones and leaves out a portion. This table has several thousand clones, 70% to 90% appearing once. The sample was peripheral blood. These receptors all stem from a human donor in a cohort sampled during active COVID-19.

This chain uses TRBV6-5 with TRBJ1-4; D possibly corresponds to TRBD1 (5 bases). The germline CDR1 and CDR2 sequences are MNHEY and SVGAGI. The CDR3 runs to 15 residues. Trimming took off 6 bases at V and 0 bases at J, with 11 bases between the two ends. DNA for the CDR3: TGTGCCAGCAGGGGCGACAGAGCAACTAATGAAAAACTGTTTTTT. Amino acids: CASRGDRATNEKLFF.

In nucleotides, the CDR3 is TGTGCCAGCAGTGAAGCAGCGGGGGGCTCCTACGAGCAGTACTTC. This codes for CASSEAAGGSYEQYF. The rearrangement uses TRBV6-1 and TRBJ2-7; 9 bases match TRBD2. Germline V gene data show CDR1 as MNHNS and CDR2 as SASEGT. The CDR3 covers 15 residues. The V segment lost 0 bases and the J segment 0 bases; nucleotides outside the gene matches: 0.

The rearrangement links TRBV6-5 to TRBJ1-6; weak D call: TRBD1 (6 bases). Germline CDR1 is MNHEY and CDR2 is SVGAGI. CDR3 length: 14 residues. The V end lost 4 bases, the J end lost 8 bases, and 12 bases lay between the germline ends. The CDR3, as DNA: TGTGCCAGCAGTTCGGACAGAACATATTCACCCCTCCACTTT. Amino acids: CASSSDRTYSPLHF.

This rearrangement joins TRBV5-1 to TRBJ2-4; TRBD1 aligns across 8 bases. This CDR3 spans 14 amino acids. The germline gives CDR1 SGHRS, CDR2 YFSETQ. The junction had 7 bases not matched to a gene; V was cut back by 4 bases and J by 7 bases. CDR3 in amino acids: CASSPLTGANIQYF. DNA of the CDR3: TGCGCCAGCAGCCCATTGACAGGGGCCAACATTCAGTACTTC.

The rearrangement uses TRBV6-5 and TRBJ1-1; TRBD1 matches 8 bases. V lost 6 bases, J lost 6 bases, and 6 bases stayed unmatched. Germline CDR1 and CDR2: MNHEY and SVGAGI. The CDR3 length is 13 residues. The CDR3 DNA reads TGTGCCAGCAGCCGACAGGGGAGGGCTGAAGCTTTCTTT. Residues: CASSRQGRAEAFF.